The source of this TCR beta chain is a study of cytomegalovirus exposure and HLA in healthy donors. Overall study results and limits: Under in vitro conditions, three CMV-associated chains were confirmed as specific for CMV antigens.

In regard to this clone: The antigen is not known.

Germline lookup yields CDR1 SNHLY and CDR2 FYNNEI. V was shortened by 3 bases and J by 1 base, with 16 bases between the two germline ends. There are 16 residues in the CDR3. In the PCR, 60 Vbeta and 13 Jbeta primers were used. The protocol was immunoSEQ multiplex PCR, while the TCRdb copy is restricted to in-frame clones and leaves out a portion. The table shows 150,000 to 200,000 clones, with around 77% occurring only once. The V and J genes are TRBV2 and TRBJ2-7, with D possibly matching TRBD2 (6 bases). What was sequenced was PBMCs. The TCR comes from a woman younger than 45 in good health and CMV-seronegative. CDR3 amino acids: CASSDRRGRVSYEQYF. DNA of the CDR3: TGTGCCAGCAGTGATCGGAGGGGAAGGGTATCCTACGAGCAGTACTTC.